The TCR beta chain under discussion was sequenced for a study of blood T cell repertoires in COVID-19. Germline V gene lookup returns CDR1 ENHRY and CDR2 SYGVKD. V dropped 2 bases and J dropped 4; count of bases not matched to a gene: 4. The CDR3 extends over 14 amino acids. In the original workflow: Scientists estimated how many nucleated cells there were by amplifying reference gene primers. Clones were sequenced by immunoSEQ multiplex PCR, and TCRdb holds only the in-frame ones, with some missing. V and J calls plus clone size are reproduced from that table; the DNA served to infer D and trimming. The sample shows hundreds of thousands of clones, around 89% of them seen only once. This clone was seen just once.

The sequenced material came from peripheral blood. This clonotype was obtained from a woman aged 25-40 years with COVID-19, enrolled during active disease. The chain couples TRBV10-3 to TRBJ2-7, with 8 bases aligning to TRBD1. The CDR3, as DNA: TGTGCCATCAGTGAGGGACAGGGTAAATACGAGCAGTACTTC. Amino acid sequence: CAISEGQGKYEQYF.